The rows below give T cell receptor beta chains drawn from one sample of a study of early T cells in non-severe SARS-CoV-2 infection. One entry per CDR3 protein results from TCRdb running MiXCR on the 5' RACE reads. The top ten clones hold 20% to 25% of a sample with tens of thousands of distinct CDR3 sequences, 6% to 7.5% of them seen once. The specimen was whole blood, collected at baseline. These TCRs come from an adult who was a healthcare worker with PCR-confirmed SARS-CoV-2 infection or an uninfected control (not recorded which). Each CDR3 is given with its conserved first and last residue. The order of the fields is J gene, V gene, clone size, D gene, CDR3 protein, CDR3 DNA. D genes are given only for firm matches. The size field is filled for only some rows; it gives once, few, many or a size class.

J: TRBJ2-1; V: TRBV2; size: few; D: -; CDR3: CASSEVGFGNEQFF; DNA: TGTGCCAGCAGTGAAGTGGGGTTCGGCAATGAGCAGTTCTTC
J: TRBJ2-3; V: TRBV7-2; size: -; D: TRBD2; CDR3: CASSSRLAGGFTDTQYF; DNA: TGTGCCAGCAGCTCCCGACTAGCGGGAGGTTTCACAGATACGCAGTATTTT
J: TRBJ2-1; V: TRBV5-6; size: -; D: TRBD2; CDR3: CASSFPSGSSYNEQFF; DNA: TGTGCCAGCAGCTTCCCTAGCGGCAGCTCCTACAATGAGCAGTTCTTC
J: TRBJ2-5; V: TRBV5-6; size: few; D: -; CDR3: CASSLASTGTLTQYF; DNA: TGTGCCAGCAGCTTGGCCTCTACAGGGACTTTGACCCAGTACTTC
J: TRBJ2-6; V: TRBV29-1; size: many; D: -; CDR3: CSVSLSGANVLTF; DNA: TGCAGCGTTTCGCTCTCTGGGGCCAACGTCCTGACTTTC
J: TRBJ1-6; V: TRBV5-6; size: -; D: TRBD1; CDR3: CASSFRDRGLSPLHF; DNA: TGTGCCAGCAGCTTCCGGGACAGGGGGCTTTCACCCCTCCACTTT
J: TRBJ2-7; V: TRBV16; size: many; D: TRBD1; CDR3: CASSPNRRTGDYEQYF; DNA: TGTGCCAGCAGCCCAAACCGGCGGACAGGGGACTACGAGCAGTACTTC
J: TRBJ2-2; V: TRBV7-6; size: -; D: TRBD1; CDR3: CASSLGQTGNTGELFF; DNA: TGTGCCAGCAGCCTGGGACAGACGGGGAACACCGGGGAGCTGTTTTTT
J: TRBJ1-5; V: TRBV7-9; size: many; D: TRBD1; CDR3: CASSQTGGVYQPQHF; DNA: TGTGCCAGCAGCCAGACAGGGGGGGTTTATCAGCCCCAGCATTTT
J: TRBJ2-7; V: TRBV4-1; size: -; D: -; CDR3: CASSQVEGNEQYF; DNA: TGCGCCAGCAGCCAAGTCGAGGGGAACGAGCAGTACTTC
J: TRBJ1-1; V: TRBV20-1; size: many; D: -; CDR3: CSATIGYTWGRKTEAFF; DNA: TGCAGTGCGACCATAGGGTATACATGGGGGCGAAAGACTGAAGCTTTCTTT
J: TRBJ2-1; V: TRBV4-3; size: few; D: TRBD2; CDR3: CASSQDLAGGRSEQFF; DNA: TGCGCCAGCAGCCAAGACCTAGCGGGAGGCCGATCTGAGCAGTTCTTC
J: TRBJ2-7; V: TRBV28; size: many; D: -; CDR3: CAWGRPTYEQYF; DNA: TGTGCCTGGGGCAGGCCAACCTACGAGCAGTACTTC
J: TRBJ2-2; V: TRBV29-1; size: many; D: TRBD2; CDR3: CSAGLAGLNTGELFF; DNA: TGCAGCGCCGGACTAGCGGGGTTGAACACCGGGGAGCTGTTTTTT
J: TRBJ2-2; V: TRBV6-6; size: few; D: -; CDR3: CASSYRAVSTGELFF; DNA: TGTGCCAGCAGTTACAGAGCGGTGAGCACCGGGGAGCTGTTTTTT
J: TRBJ2-7; V: TRBV25-1; size: -; D: -; CDR3: CASSGLRGSYEQYF; DNA: TGTGCCAGCAGTGGACTTCGGGGCAGCTACGAGCAGTACTTC
J: TRBJ2-4; V: TRBV7-9; size: many; D: TRBD1; CDR3: CASSRGQGAMGMNIQYF; DNA: TGTGCCAGCAGCAGAGGACAGGGAGCTATGGGCATGAACATTCAGTACTTC
J: TRBJ2-3; V: TRBV20-1; size: -; D: -; CDR3: CSASRVTDKFVTQYF; DNA: TGCAGTGCTAGTCGGGTAACGGACAAATTCGTTACGCAGTATTTT
J: TRBJ2-2; V: TRBV27; size: many; D: -; CDR3: CASSLGHITGELFF; DNA: TGTGCCAGCAGTTTAGGACACATCACCGGGGAGCTGTTTTTT
J: TRBJ1-2; V: TRBV12-3/TRBV12-4; size: -; D: TRBD1; CDR3: CASSRTGQGDYGYTF; DNA: TGTGCCAGCAGTAGGACGGGACAGGGTGATTATGGCTACACCTTC
J: TRBJ2-1; V: TRBV7-8; size: many; D: TRBD2; CDR3: CASTSGTTTYNEQFF; DNA: TGTGCCAGCACCTCTGGGACTACCACCTACAATGAGCAGTTCTTC
J: TRBJ2-2; V: TRBV2; size: many; D: TRBD2; CDR3: CASSGTSGRRGGELFF; DNA: TGTGCCAGCAGTGGGACTAGCGGGAGAAGAGGCGGGGAGCTGTTTTTT
J: TRBJ1-2; V: TRBV28; size: medium-sized; D: -; CDR3: CASTGASYGYTF; DNA: TGTGCCAGCACAGGGGCATCCTATGGCTACACCTTC
J: TRBJ1-6; V: TRBV7-3; size: few; D: -; CDR3: CASSSSVVQSSYNSPLHF; DNA: TGTGCCAGCAGCTCCTCGGTAGTACAGAGCTCCTATAATTCACCCCTCCACTTT
J: TRBJ1-3; V: TRBV12-3/TRBV12-4; size: few; D: -; CDR3: CASSRGGGNTIYF; DNA: TGTGCCAGCAGCCGCGGAGGTGGAAACACCATATATTTT
J: TRBJ1-5; V: TRBV29-1; size: few; D: -; CDR3: CSVEDQDDPSFQHF; DNA: TGCAGCGTTGAAGATCAGGACGACCCCAGCTTCCAGCATTTT
J: TRBJ1-1; V: TRBV24-1; size: many; D: TRBD1; CDR3: CATSDPGTGTTEAFF; DNA: TGTGCCACCAGTGACCCTGGGACAGGGACCACTGAAGCTTTCTTT
J: TRBJ1-3; V: TRBV28; size: few; D: -; CDR3: CASRSEGNGNTIYF; DNA: TGTGCCAGCAGGAGTGAGGGGAACGGAAACACCATATATTTT